Below, 21 T cell receptor beta chains from the same sample are listed, as sequenced in a study of blood T cell repertoires in COVID-19 (dated by TCRdb to 2020 to 2021). Libraries were built with the immunoSEQ multiplex PCR assay. Imported from immuneACCESS, the table was reduced by TCRdb to in-frame sequences with V and J called. These copies leave out some clones; in studies compared against another copy, an unresolved V gene accounts for under half, and the cause of the remainder is not known. The sample yields about 160,000 clones; more than 75% were counted once. In total, the top ten clones hold approximately 2% of the sample. The specimen was peripheral blood. Receptor source: a man aged 18 to 29 with acute or convalescent COVID-19.

The chain links TRBV20-1 to TRBJ1-1; D not resolved. CDR3 length: 10 amino acids. V lost 4 bases and J 5 bases, leaving 5 bases between the germline ends. Germline V gives CDR1 DFQATT, CDR2 SNEGSKA (reference sequence). CDR3 residues: CSATGTEAFF. The CDR3 bases are TGCAGTGCTACAGGTACTGAAGCTTTCTTT.

V is TRBV6-5 and J is TRBJ1-6, with TRBD1 identical over 7 bases. The CDR3 consists of 14 residues. With V trimmed by 8 bases and J by 5 bases, 6 bases remained unmatched. CDR1 is MNHEY, CDR2 SVGAGI, per germline. CDR3 coding DNA: TGTGCCAGCCGGGCCGGGACAGATAATTCACCCCTCCACTTT. It specifies CASRAGTDNSPLHF.

The V call is TRBV28, the J call TRBJ2-7, with D possibly matching TRBD2 (6 bases). There are 13 residues in the CDR3. Per germline, CDR1 MDHEN and CDR2 SYDVKM. The ends were cut back, 7 bases at V and 3 bases at J, with 13 bases in the middle. The CDR3 DNA reads TGTGCCAGCACCTGGGGGGAGATCTACGAGCAGTACTTC. Its protein is CASTWGEIYEQYF.

The rearrangement uses TRBV30 and TRBJ1-1; D gene ambiguous. The CDR3 extends over 11 amino acids. The V gene lost 4 bases and the J gene lost 0 bases, with 3 bases spanning the gap. Per the germline V gene, CDR1 is GTSNPN and CDR2 is SVGIG (reference sequence). CDR3 sequence (DNA): TGTGCCTGGACCGTGAACACTGAAGCTTTCTTT. Amino acids: CAWTVNTEAFF.

The chain carries TRBV27 and TRBJ1-2; D unclear. V lost 5 bases, J lost 2 bases, and 9 bases lay in between. CDR1 is MNHEY, CDR2 SMNVEV, per germline (reference sequence). The CDR3 is made up of 13 amino acids. DNA for the CDR3: TGTGCCAGCAGTAATTCGGTCAACTATGGCTACACCTTC. It encodes CASSNSVNYGYTF.

Written as DNA, the CDR3 is TGTGCCAGCAGCTTGGGGGCAGGCACAGATACGCAGTATTTT. It encodes CASSLGAGTDTQYF. The chain is built from TRBV5-5 and TRBJ2-3; the D is unclear. This CDR3 spans 14 amino acids. Deletions cut 0 bases from V and 1 base from J, with 6 bases between. CDR1 and CDR2 from the germline V gene are SGHKS and YYEKEE (reference sequence). The full variable domain, with the rest looked up from reference TRBV5-5 and TRBJ2-3, is DAGVTQSPTHLIKTRGQQVTLRCSPISGHKSVSWYQQVLGQGPQFIFQYYEKEERGRGNFPDRFSARQFPNYSSELNVNALLLGDSALYLCASSLGAGTDTQYFGPGTRLTVL.

J is TRBJ1-5 and V is TRBV5-5; the D is unclear. V was clipped by 0 bases and J by 0 bases, with 10 bases between them. Germline loops: CDR1 SGHKS, CDR2 YYEKEE (reference sequence). CDR3 size: 16 residues. The CDR3 coding sequence is TGTGCCAGCAGCTTGGATCCCGTAAATAGCAATCAGCCCCAGCATTTT. Amino acid sequence: CASSLDPVNSNQPQHF.

The DNA for the CDR3 is TGTGCCAGTAGTATATGGGGGGATCCCCGATCCTTCTATGGCTACACCTTC. The encoded protein is CASSIWGDPRSFYGYTF. V and J are TRBV19 and TRBJ1-2; maybe TRBD1 (5 bases). The CDR3 sequence is 17 residues long. Per the germline V gene, CDR1 is LNHDA and CDR2 is SQIVND (reference sequence). V lost 2 bases and J lost 4, with 20 bases in between.

The V call is TRBV4-1, the J call TRBJ1-2, with D tentatively TRBD1 (6 bases). Between the trimmed V and J ends, which lost 1 base and 4 bases, there was a span of 16 bases. This CDR3 region has 16 residues. Germline V gene sequence: CDR1 MGHRA, CDR2 YSYEKL. The CDR3 spells CASSQAGTQKGYGYTF. For the CDR3, the DNA is TGCGCCAGCAGCCAAGCCGGGACACAAAAGGGCTATGGCTACACCTTC.

The chain couples TRBV19 to TRBJ1-5; the match to TRBD1 covers 7 bases. The CDR3 has 14 amino acids. CDR1 LNHDA and CDR2 SQIVND come from the germline V gene (reference sequence). After removal of 5 bases from V and 4 bases from J, the junction contained 5 bases not matched to a gene. The CDR3 here is CASSPGTVNQPQHF. The CDR3 DNA is TGTGCCAGTAGTCCCGGGACAGTAAATCAGCCCCAGCATTTT. Together with reference TRBV19 and TRBJ1-5, the CDR3 gives the full variable domain: DGGITQSPKYLFRKEGQNVTLSCEQNLNHDAMYWYRQDPGQGLRLIYYSQIVNDFQKGDIAEGYSVSREKKESFPLTVTSAQKNPTAFYLCASSPGTVNQPQHFGDGTRLSIL.

The chain carries TRBV9 and TRBJ2-1; D is uncertain. The CDR3 loop spans 13 amino acids. V gave up 4 bases and J gave up 9 bases, with 14 bases separating them. The germline CDR1 and CDR2 sequences are SGDLS and YYNGEE. The CDR3 DNA follows: TGTGCCAGCAGCTCGAGCTCCCAAAGTGAGCAGTTCTTC. Protein sequence: CASSSSSQSEQFF.

In this sample, this clone turned up once. V gene TRBV19 combines with J gene TRBJ1-2; a possible D gene is TRBD1 (6 bases). The germline CDR1 and CDR2 sequences are LNHDA and SQIVND (reference sequence). The CDR3 contains 15 residues. The V and J ends lost 2 bases and 5 bases respectively, with 15 bases between them. The CDR3 coding sequence is TGTGCCAGTAGTATAATAGGGGGAGCCCATTATGGCTACACCTTC. Translation gives CASSIIGGAHYGYTF.

V gene TRBV19 combines with J gene TRBJ2-2; 13 bases fit TRBD2. Germline CDR1 is LNHDA and CDR2 is SQIVND (reference sequence). The V segment lost 7 bases and the J segment 4 bases; nucleotides outside the gene matches: 3. The CDR3 runs to 15 residues. The CDR3 sequence is CASIRTSGSTGELFF. CDR3 in DNA: TGTGCCAGTATACGGACTAGCGGGAGCACCGGGGAGCTGTTTTTT.

V gene TRBV2 combines with J gene TRBJ1-1; TRBD1 matches 7 bases. Unmatched junction bases numbered 1, after V lost 4 bases and J lost 5 bases. CDR3 length: 12 residues. Germline V gene data show CDR1 as SNHLY and CDR2 as FYNNEI. CDR3 in amino acids: CASSGQGTEAFF. DNA for the CDR3: TGTGCCAGCAGTGGACAGGGTACTGAAGCTTTCTTT. Supplemented by reference TRBV2 and TRBJ1-1, the full variable domain reads EPEVTQTPSHQVTQMGQEVILRCVPISNHLYFYWYRQILGQKVEFLVSFYNNEISEKSEIFDDQFSVERPDGSNFTLKIRSTKLEDSAMYFCASSGQGTEAFFGQGTRLTVV.

The chain has TRBV30 and TRBJ1-1, with a tentative D call TRBD1 (5 bases). Trimming shortened V by 2 bases and J by 0 bases, and 13 bases separated the two germline ends. Germline values: CDR1 GTSNPN, CDR2 SVGIG (reference sequence). CDR3 length equals 15 residues. CDR3 amino acids: CAWSNPGLMNTEAFF. In nucleotides, the CDR3 is TGTGCCTGGAGTAACCCGGGACTGATGAACACTGAAGCTTTCTTT.

The V and J genes are TRBV14 and TRBJ1-2; TRBD1 is a possible D gene (5 bases). Trimming shortened V by 0 bases and J by 2 bases, and 7 bases separated the two germline ends. The CDR3 is 14 residues long. Germline CDR1 SGHDN, CDR2 FVKESK. CDR3 nucleotide sequence: TGTGCCAGCAGCCAAGATCGGGGGAACTATGGCTACACCTTC. It codes for CASSQDRGNYGYTF.

J is TRBJ2-1 and V is TRBV9; 7 bases agree with TRBD1. CDR3 size: 14 residues. Germline V lookup: CDR1 SGDLS, CDR2 YYNGEE. Unmatched junction bases numbered 5, after V lost 4 bases and J lost 4 bases. The CDR3 DNA follows: TGTGCCAGCAGCCCGGGACAGCCTTACAATGAGCAGTTCTTC. It codes for CASSPGQPYNEQFF.

V and J are TRBV29-1 and TRBJ1-5, with a possible D match to TRBD1 (6 bases). Per germline, CDR1 SQVTM and CDR2 ANQGSEA. There are 14 residues in the CDR3. V lost 4 bases and J 3 bases, leaving 13 bases between the germline ends. This chain's CDR3 is CSVVLTGPNQPQHF. CDR3 nucleotide sequence: TGCAGCGTTGTCCTGACAGGCCCCAATCAGCCCCAGCATTTT.

The V and J genes are TRBV14 and TRBJ1-1; no definite D call. The CDR3 length is 16 residues. Trimming removed 4 bases from V and 3 bases from J, with 18 bases in between. The germline gives CDR1 SGHDN, CDR2 FVKESK. CDR3 in amino acids: CASSPRIGWRDTEAFF. CDR3 nucleotide sequence: TGTGCCAGCAGCCCCCGAATAGGGTGGAGGGACACTGAAGCTTTCTTT.

This chain connects TRBV3-1 (or the pseudogene TRBV3-2) to TRBJ2-3, with TRBD2 identical over 8 bases. The germline gives CDR1 LGHDT, CDR2 YNNKEL (reference sequence). The trim removed 4 bases at V and 4 bases at J, leaving 10 bases unmatched. The CDR3 sequence is 16 residues long. DNA of the CDR3: TGTGCCAGCAGCCGCGGGACTAGTTGGCGTCCAGATACGCAGTATTTT. Amino acids: CASSRGTSWRPDTQYF.

The rearrangement uses TRBV23-1 and TRBJ1-5; no definite D call. TRBV23-1 is annotated as an ORF whose role is uncertain. This CDR3 has 13 residues. Trimming shortened V by 3 bases and J by 9 bases, and 12 bases separated the two germline ends. The CDR3 sequence: CASSQVYEGPQHF. The CDR3 bases are TGCGCCAGCAGTCAGGTTTACGAGGGGCCCCAGCATTTT.